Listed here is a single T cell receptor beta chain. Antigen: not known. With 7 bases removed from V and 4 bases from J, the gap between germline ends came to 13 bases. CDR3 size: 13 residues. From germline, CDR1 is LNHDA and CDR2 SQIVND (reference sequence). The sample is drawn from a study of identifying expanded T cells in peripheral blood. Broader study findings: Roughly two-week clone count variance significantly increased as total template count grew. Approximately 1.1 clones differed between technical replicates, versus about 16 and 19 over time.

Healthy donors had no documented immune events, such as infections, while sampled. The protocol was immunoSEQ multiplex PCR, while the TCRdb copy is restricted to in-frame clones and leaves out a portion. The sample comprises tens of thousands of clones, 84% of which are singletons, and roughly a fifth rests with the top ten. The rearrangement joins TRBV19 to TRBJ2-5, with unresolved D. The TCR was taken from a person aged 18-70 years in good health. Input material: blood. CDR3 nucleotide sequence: TGTGCCAGTAACGGACGACCTGGAGAGACCCAGTACTTC. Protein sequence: CASNGRPGETQYF.